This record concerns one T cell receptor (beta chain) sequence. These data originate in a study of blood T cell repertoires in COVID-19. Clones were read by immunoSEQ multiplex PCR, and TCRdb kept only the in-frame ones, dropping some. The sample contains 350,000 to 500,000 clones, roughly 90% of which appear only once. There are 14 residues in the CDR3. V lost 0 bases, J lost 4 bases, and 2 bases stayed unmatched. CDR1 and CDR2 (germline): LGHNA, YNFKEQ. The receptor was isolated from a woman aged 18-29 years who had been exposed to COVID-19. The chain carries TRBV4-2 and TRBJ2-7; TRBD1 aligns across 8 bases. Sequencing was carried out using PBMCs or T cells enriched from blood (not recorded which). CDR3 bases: TGTGCCAGCAGCCAAGAAAACAGGGGGTACGAGCAGTACTTC. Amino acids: CASSQENRGYEQYF.